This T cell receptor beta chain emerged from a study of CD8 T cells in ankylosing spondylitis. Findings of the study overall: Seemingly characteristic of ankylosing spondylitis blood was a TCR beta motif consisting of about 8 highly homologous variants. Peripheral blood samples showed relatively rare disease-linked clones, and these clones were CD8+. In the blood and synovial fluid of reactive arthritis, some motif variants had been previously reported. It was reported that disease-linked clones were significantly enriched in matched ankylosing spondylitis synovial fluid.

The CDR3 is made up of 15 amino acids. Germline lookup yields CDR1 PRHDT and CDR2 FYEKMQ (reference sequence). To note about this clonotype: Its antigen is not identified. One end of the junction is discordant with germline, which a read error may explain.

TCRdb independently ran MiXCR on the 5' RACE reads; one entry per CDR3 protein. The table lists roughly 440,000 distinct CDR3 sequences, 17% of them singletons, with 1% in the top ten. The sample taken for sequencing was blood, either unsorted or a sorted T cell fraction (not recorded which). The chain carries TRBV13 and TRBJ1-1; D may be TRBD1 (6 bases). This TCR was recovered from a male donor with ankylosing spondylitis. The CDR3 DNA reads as TGTGCCAGCAGCCTACAGGGTCGAGGGAACCCTGAAGCTTTCTTT. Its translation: CASSLQGRGNPEAFF.